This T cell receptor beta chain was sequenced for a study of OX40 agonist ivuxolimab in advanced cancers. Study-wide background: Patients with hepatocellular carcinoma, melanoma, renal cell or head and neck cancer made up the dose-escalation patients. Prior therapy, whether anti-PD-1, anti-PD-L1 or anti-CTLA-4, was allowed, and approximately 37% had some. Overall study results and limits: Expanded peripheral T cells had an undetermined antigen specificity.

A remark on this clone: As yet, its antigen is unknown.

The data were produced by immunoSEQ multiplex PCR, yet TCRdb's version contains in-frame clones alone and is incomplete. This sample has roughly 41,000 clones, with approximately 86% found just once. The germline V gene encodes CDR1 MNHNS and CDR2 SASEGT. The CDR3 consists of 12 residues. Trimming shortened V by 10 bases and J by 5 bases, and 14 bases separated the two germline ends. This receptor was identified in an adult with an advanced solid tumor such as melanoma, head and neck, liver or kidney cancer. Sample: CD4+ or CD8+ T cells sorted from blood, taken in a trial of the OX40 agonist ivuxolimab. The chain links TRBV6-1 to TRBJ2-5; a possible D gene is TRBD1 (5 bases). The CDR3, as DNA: TGTGCCACACAAGGGGTTGGGGAGACCCAGTACTTC. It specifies CATQGVGETQYF.